One and the same sample provided the 10 T cell receptor beta chains below, sequenced in a study of T cells in narcolepsy. The data were produced by immunoSEQ multiplex PCR, yet TCRdb's version contains in-frame clones alone and is incomplete. The data contain tens of thousands of clones, roughly 80% of them singletons. Sequenced: memory (CD45RA-) CD4+ T cells from blood. The receptors here all came from a human donor in good health.

The count of this clone is one. The rearrangement links TRBV9 to TRBJ2-1, with a tentative D call TRBD2 (7 bases). Germline values: CDR1 SGDLS, CDR2 YYNGEE. Trimming took off 0 bases at V and 6 bases at J, with 13 bases between the two ends. The CDR3 has 15 amino acids. The CDR3 reads CASSVEGGPLNEQFF. CDR3 nucleotide sequence: TGTGCCAGCAGCGTAGAGGGGGGGCCGCTCAATGAGCAGTTCTTC.

V gene TRBV4-3 combines with J gene TRBJ1-2; 8 bases fit TRBD1. This CDR3 region has 16 residues. V lost 1 base, J lost 4 bases, and 8 bases stayed unmatched. CDR1 LGHNA and CDR2 YSLEER come from the germline V gene. CDR3 protein: CASSQASSGTGYGYTF. In DNA form, the CDR3 reads TGCGCCAGCAGCCAAGCGAGTTCCGGGACAGGCTATGGCTACACCTTC.

This sequence joins TRBV19 and TRBJ1-1, with TRBD1 identical over 8 bases. Germline V CDR1 and CDR2: LNHDA, SQIVND (reference sequence). This CDR3 comprises 15 residues. V dropped 7 bases and J dropped 4; count of bases not matched to a gene: 11. CDR3 amino acids: CASTRTGGGGTEAFF. The DNA of the CDR3 is TGTGCCAGTACGCGAACAGGGGGAGGCGGCACTGAAGCTTTCTTT.

This CDR3 is CASSPGQFSGNTIYF. Written as DNA, the CDR3 is TGTGCCAGCTCGCCGGGACAATTCTCTGGAAACACCATATATTTT. The chain couples TRBV18 to TRBJ1-3, with D tentatively TRBD1 (6 bases). CDR1 is KGHSH, CDR2 LQKENI, per germline. Trimming removed 6 bases from V and 0 bases from J, with 12 bases in between. This CDR3 region has 15 residues.

V and J are TRBV9 and TRBJ2-1; unclear D gene. Germline V gene sequence: CDR1 SGDLS, CDR2 YYNGEE. V was cut by 1 base and J by 0 bases, with 8 bases left in between. The CDR3 is made up of 15 amino acids. CDR3 sequence: CASSVTPDSYNEQFF. DNA for the CDR3: TGTGCCAGCAGCGTAACCCCAGACTCCTACAATGAGCAGTTCTTC.

The CDR3 DNA reads TGTGCCAGCAGTGGACTAGCTGGGGAGACCCAGTACTTC. It translates to CASSGLAGETQYF. V is TRBV2 and J is TRBJ2-5, with TRBD2 identical over 7 bases. V was pared by 4 bases and J by 5 bases, with 4 bases of the junction left unmatched. The germline gives CDR1 SNHLY, CDR2 FYNNEI. The CDR3 covers 13 residues. The whole variable domain, filled in from reference TRBV2 and TRBJ2-5, reads EPEVTQTPSHQVTQMGQEVILRCVPISNHLYFYWYRQILGQKVEFLVSFYNNEISEKSEIFDDQFSVERPDGSNFTLKIRSTKLEDSAMYFCASSGLAGETQYFGPGTRLLVL.

This sequence joins TRBV6-1 and TRBJ1-5; unclear D gene. The CDR3 consists of 11 residues. Trimming left V 7 bases short and J 6 bases short, with 7 bases between. Germline CDR1 is MNHNS and CDR2 is SASEGT. In nucleotides, the CDR3 is TGTGCCAGCACCGGCAGTCAGCCCCAGCATTTT. The encoded protein is CASTGSQPQHF.

In DNA, the CDR3 is TGTGCCAGGCAGGCTAGCGGCCCCTACGAGCAGTACTTC. Protein sequence: CARQASGPYEQYF. The chain has TRBV30 and TRBJ2-7, with 7 bases fitting TRBD2. The CDR3 covers 13 residues. The V and J ends lost 8 bases and 2 bases, in that order; junction bases with no gene match: 9. Germline loops: CDR1 GTSNPN, CDR2 SVGIG (reference sequence).

A single count supports this clone. This CDR3 is CASTKDLGANEKLFF. In nucleotides, the CDR3 is TGTGCCAGCACCAAGGACCTCGGGGCCAATGAAAAACTGTTTTTT. The rearrangement links TRBV5-8 to TRBJ1-4, with D perhaps TRBD1 (5 bases). Germline values: CDR1 SGHTS, CDR2 YDEGEE. CDR3 size: 15 residues. V was pared by 6 bases and J by 5 bases, with 17 bases between.

This clone appeared once. V usage is TRBV28 and J usage is TRBJ2-2; 7 nucleotides line up with TRBD2. The J segment lost 3 bases and the V segment lost 3 bases, leaving 10 bases of the junction unmatched. The CDR3 totals 17 residues. Germline V gives CDR1 MDHEN, CDR2 SYDVKM. CDR3 sequence (DNA): TGTGCCAGCAGTTTGCGCTCCGGGACTACTTACACCGGGGAGCTGTTTTTT. Translation gives CASSLRSGTTYTGELFF.